The clone carrying this TCR beta chain came up once. One end of the junction is discordant with germline, which a read error may explain. This entry is derived from a study of blood T cell repertoires in COVID-19. In terms of age and location, participants ranged from roughly 18 to 100 years and lived in approximately 26 US areas. Two negative PCRs, clearance, or symptom resolution were required of recovered Cohort 3 donors. CDR3 size: 15 residues. Germline-derived CDR1 and CDR2 are MNHEY and SVGEGT. Measured with immunoSEQ multiplex PCR; TCRdb has only the in-frame clones, and not every one. The sample lists about 270,000 clones; 85% to 90% were seen once.

The chain joins TRBV6-2 or TRBV6-3 to TRBJ1-2, with 7 positions matching TRBD1. Sequences were obtained from PBMCs or T cells enriched from blood (not recorded which). The receptor's source is a woman in her sixties who had recovered from COVID-19. CDR3 protein: CASSYLRGRPYGYTF. CDR3 coding DNA: TGTGCTAGCAGTTACTTGAGGGGGCGGCCCTATGGCTACACCTTC.